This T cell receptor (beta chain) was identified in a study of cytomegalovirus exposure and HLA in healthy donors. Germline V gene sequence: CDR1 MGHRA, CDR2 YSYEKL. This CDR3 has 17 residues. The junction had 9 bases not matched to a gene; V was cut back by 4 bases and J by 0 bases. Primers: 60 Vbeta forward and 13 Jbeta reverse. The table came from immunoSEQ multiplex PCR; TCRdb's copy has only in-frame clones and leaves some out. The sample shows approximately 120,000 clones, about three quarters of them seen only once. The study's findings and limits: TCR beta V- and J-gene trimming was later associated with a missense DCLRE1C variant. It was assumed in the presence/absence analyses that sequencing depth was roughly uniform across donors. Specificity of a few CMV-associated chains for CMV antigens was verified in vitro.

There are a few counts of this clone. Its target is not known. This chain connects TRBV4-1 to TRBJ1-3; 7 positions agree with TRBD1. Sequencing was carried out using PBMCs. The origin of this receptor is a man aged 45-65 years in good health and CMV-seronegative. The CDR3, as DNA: TGCGCCAGCAGCCGTGGGACAGTTCCGAGCTCTGGAAACACCATATATTTT. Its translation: CASSRGTVPSSGNTIYF.